The 22 T cell receptor beta chains in this list originate from one sample, sequenced in a study of blood T cell repertoires in COVID-19. Assay: immunoSEQ multiplex PCR; the TCRdb copy retains only in-frame clones and omits some. The profile shows 60,000 to 95,000 clones, approximately 74% of them singletons. Material for sequencing was peripheral blood. The receptors were sampled from a human donor with acute or convalescent COVID-19. The donor label of this sample is uncertain.

The chain combines TRBV7-2 with TRBJ2-3; TRBD1 aligns across 7 bases. Germline V CDR1 and CDR2: SGHTA, FQGNSA. Trimming at V came to 1 base and at J to 2 bases, leaving 6 bases not matched to a gene. This CDR3 is built from 16 residues. Here the CDR3 reads CASSLGPGGTTDTQYF. The CDR3 DNA reads TGTGCCAGCAGCTTAGGTCCAGGGGGTACCACAGATACGCAGTATTTT.

The chain combines TRBV7-2 with TRBJ1-3; no firm D call. Trimming pared 3 bases from V and 5 bases from J, leaving 8 bases between. Germline CDR1 is SGHTA and CDR2 is FQGNSA. The CDR3 totals 13 residues. The DNA of the CDR3 is TGTGCCAGCAGCTTCGGACTGAGAAACACCATATATTTT. Protein: CASSFGLRNTIYF.

The chain links TRBV7-2 to TRBJ2-2; possibly TRBD2 for D (6 bases). Germline V gene lookup returns CDR1 SGHTA and CDR2 FQGNSA. The CDR3 has 15 amino acids. With 6 bases removed from V and 1 base from J, the gap between germline ends came to 12 bases. CDR3 in amino acids: CASRENSGNTGELFF. For the CDR3, the DNA is TGTGCCAGCAGGGAGAATAGCGGGAACACCGGGGAGCTGTTTTTT.

The chain has TRBV30 and TRBJ1-5; 8 nucleotides align to TRBD1. CDR3 size: 13 residues. V was clipped by 4 bases and J by 4 bases; unmatched bases: 3. Germline CDR1 is GTSNPN and CDR2 is SVGIG (reference sequence). CDR3 in amino acids: CAWNTGGNQPQHF. CDR3 sequence (DNA): TGTGCCTGGAACACAGGGGGTAATCAGCCCCAGCATTTT.

The chain joins TRBV28 to TRBJ1-5; D is possibly TRBD1 (6 bases). The CDR3 contains 15 residues. Germline-derived CDR1 and CDR2 are MDHEN and SYDVKM. With 4 bases removed from V and 7 bases from J, the gap between germline ends came to 17 bases. CDR3 protein: CASSSHPGQQQPQHF. Here the CDR3 DNA reads TGTGCCAGCAGTTCCCATCCGGGACAACAACAGCCCCAGCATTTT.

The chain has TRBV25-1 and TRBJ2-1; D may be TRBD2 (5 bases). Germline lookup yields CDR1 MGHDK and CDR2 SYGVNS. Trimming took off 2 bases at V and 9 bases at J, with 14 bases between the two ends. This CDR3 is built from 14 residues. The CDR3: CASSEEGYRGEQFF. DNA of the CDR3: TGTGCCAGCAGTGAAGAGGGCTATCGGGGTGAGCAGTTCTTC.

This clone has more than one count but fewer than ten. The chain couples TRBV27 to TRBJ1-2, with TRBD1 matching 7 bases. CDR1 and CDR2 (germline): MNHEY, SMNVEV (reference sequence). The CDR3 length is 16 residues. J was trimmed by 7 bases and V by 6 bases; bases with no gene match: 17. CDR3 region: CASRSTGSFSGGGYTF. The CDR3 bases are TGTGCCAGCAGATCGACAGGGAGCTTCTCGGGCGGTGGCTACACCTTC.

The chain carries TRBV7-9 and TRBJ2-3; tentatively, D is TRBD2 (7 bases). The CDR3 consists of 15 residues. V was trimmed by 6 bases and J by 4 bases, leaving 17 bases between them. Germline V gene data show CDR1 as SEHNR and CDR2 as FQNEAQ (reference sequence). The CDR3 DNA follows: TGTGCCAGCAGACCGACCGGGGGGCCGGCAGATACGCAGTATTTT. Translation gives CASRPTGGPADTQYF.

V gene TRBV3-1 (or the pseudogene TRBV3-2) combines with J gene TRBJ1-2, with TRBD1 identical over 8 bases. This CDR3 comprises 16 residues. Germline trimming cut 1 base from V and 4 bases from J; bases unmatched to any gene: 8. Per germline, CDR1 LGHDT and CDR2 YNNKEL (reference sequence). CDR3: CASSQAGTGRLYGYTF. The CDR3 coding sequence is TGTGCCAGCAGCCAAGCAGGGACAGGCCGCCTCTATGGCTACACCTTC.

The chain employs TRBV20-1 and TRBJ2-5, with a tentative D call TRBD2 (7 bases). The CDR3 consists of 11 residues. Germline V gene lookup returns CDR1 DFQATT and CDR2 SNEGSKA (reference sequence). CDR3 residues: CSPGGGETQYF. The CDR3 DNA follows: TGCAGCCCGGGGGGCGGAGAGACCCAGTACTTC.

The CDR3 DNA is TGTGCCAGCAGCCCCCAGACTAGCGCGATTCCCGGGGAGCTGTTTTTT. It yields the protein CASSPQTSAIPGELFF. The chain carries TRBV7-6 and TRBJ2-2; 8 bases are a match to TRBD2. V dropped 5 bases and J dropped 6; count of bases not matched to a gene: 11. The CDR3 runs to 16 residues. Germline V CDR1 and CDR2: SGHVS, FNYEAQ.

The chain recombines TRBV11-2 with TRBJ2-5, with 7 bases matching TRBD2. The CDR3 spans 15 residues. Germline CDR1 SGHAT, CDR2 FQNNGV. With 0 bases clipped from V and 2 bases from J, the junction kept 3 bases outside the gene matches. CDR3 protein: CASSLEGGGQETQYF. The CDR3 bases are TGTGCCAGCAGCTTAGAGGGCGGGGGACAAGAGACCCAGTACTTC. The full variable domain, rest sourced from reference TRBV11-2 and TRBJ2-5, is EAGVAQSPRYKIIEKRQSVAFWCNPISGHATLYWYQQILGQGPKLLIQFQNNGVVDDSQLPKDRFSAERLKGVDSTLKIQPAKLEDSAVYLCASSLEGGGQETQYFGPGTRLLVL.

The chain has TRBV7-8 and TRBJ1-2; 9 nucleotides match TRBD1. The CDR3 loop spans 15 amino acids. V trimming: 3 bases; J trimming: 4 bases; junction bases outside the gene matches: 6. CDR1 is SGHVS and CDR2 is FQNEAQ in the germline V gene. The CDR3 coding sequence is TGTGCCAGCAGCTTGGGGACAGGGCGAGCCTATGGCTACACCTTC. Protein sequence: CASSLGTGRAYGYTF.

This CDR3 reads CASSWSGLAGEGAGELFF. For the CDR3, the DNA is TGCGCCAGCAGCTGGTCGGGACTAGCGGGAGAGGGGGCCGGGGAGCTGTTTTTT. This chain joins TRBV5-1 and TRBJ2-2; 14 nucleotides agree with TRBD2. The CDR3 loop spans 18 amino acids. The germline CDR1 and CDR2 sequences are SGHRS and YFSETQ. Trimming cost V 3 bases and J 6 bases; bases outside gene matches: 10.

J is TRBJ2-7 and V is TRBV6-1, with TRBD2 identical over 13 bases. V trimming: 4 bases; J trimming: 0 bases; junction bases outside the gene matches: 3. The V gene's germline CDR1 is MNHNS and CDR2 SASEGT. CDR3 length: 16 amino acids. CDR3 loop: CASSGGLAGVSYEQYV. The DNA of the CDR3 is TGTGCCAGCAGTGGAGGACTAGCGGGGGTCTCCTACGAGCAGTACGTC.

The chain carries TRBV9 and TRBJ1-5; 12 bases are a match to TRBD1. CDR1 and CDR2 (germline): SGDLS, YYNGEE. The CDR3 runs 18 residues. Losses at the gene ends were 3 bases for V and 2 bases for J; bases not matched to a gene: 9. The CDR3 DNA is TGTGCCAGCAGCGCCGGGACAGGGGGCCCGATGGGCAATCAGCCCCAGCATTTT. Its protein is CASSAGTGGPMGNQPQHF.

The chain joins TRBV27 to TRBJ1-6, with D perhaps matching TRBD1 (5 bases). Per the germline V gene, CDR1 is MNHEY and CDR2 is SMNVEV (reference sequence). The V and J ends lost 6 bases and 1 base respectively, with 10 bases between them. This CDR3 has 15 residues. CDR3 in amino acids: CASSLDRSYNSPLHF. For the CDR3, the DNA is TGTGCCAGCAGCTTAGACAGATCCTATAATTCACCCCTCCACTTT.

The chain carries TRBV27 and TRBJ1-5; 9 bases match TRBD1. Per germline, CDR1 MNHEY and CDR2 SMNVEV (reference sequence). Trimming at V came to 5 bases and at J to 7 bases, leaving 12 bases not matched to a gene. The CDR3 is 16 amino acids. The CDR3 sequence: CASSPRLGQGTQPQHF. The DNA for the CDR3 is TGTGCCAGCAGTCCCCGCCTGGGACAGGGAACCCAGCCCCAGCATTTT.

V is TRBV28 and J is TRBJ1-1; maybe TRBD1 (6 bases). CDR1 is MDHEN, CDR2 SYDVKM, per germline. CDR3 length: 15 residues. Trimming took 4 bases from V and 1 from J, leaving 13 bases between them. The CDR3 loop reads CASSSPGHPNTEAFF. In DNA, the CDR3 is TGTGCCAGCAGTTCGCCGGGACACCCGAACACTGAAGCTTTCTTT.

The chain is built from TRBV11-3 and TRBJ1-1; 9 bases map to TRBD1. This CDR3 is 14 amino acids long. Trimming took 5 bases from V and 6 from J; bases not matched to a gene: 7. CDR1 is SGHNT and CDR2 is YENEEA in the germline V gene. The CDR3 coding sequence is TGTGCCAGCAGCCCCGGGACAGGGATCTCTGAAGCTTTCTTT. It encodes CASSPGTGISEAFF. Based on the CDR3 plus reference TRBV11-3 and TRBJ1-1, the full variable domain is EAGVVQSPRYKIIEKKQPVAFWCNPISGHNTLYWYLQNLGQGPELLIRYENEEAVDDSQLPKDRFSAERLKGVDSTLKIQPAELGDSAVYLCASSPGTGISEAFFGQGTRLTVV.

This chain uses TRBV4-1 with TRBJ1-6; maybe TRBD1 (5 bases). The CDR3 covers 15 residues. Germline-derived CDR1 and CDR2 are MGHRA and YSYEKL. Between the trimmed V and J ends, which lost 3 bases and 10 bases, there was a span of 16 bases. In DNA form, the CDR3 reads TGCGCCAGCAGCCAGCATACAGGCGCCGGGTCACCCCTCCACTTT. Amino acids: CASSQHTGAGSPLHF.

The genes are TRBV24-1 and TRBJ2-1, with TRBD1 matching over 10 bases. The CDR3 is 14 residues long. With 4 bases clipped from V and 6 bases from J, the junction kept 2 bases outside the gene matches. Looked up from germline, CDR1 is KGHDR and CDR2 is SFDVKD. The CDR3 region is CATSDRTGGNEQFF. The CDR3 DNA reads TGTGCCACCAGTGACCGGACAGGGGGCAATGAGCAGTTCTTC.